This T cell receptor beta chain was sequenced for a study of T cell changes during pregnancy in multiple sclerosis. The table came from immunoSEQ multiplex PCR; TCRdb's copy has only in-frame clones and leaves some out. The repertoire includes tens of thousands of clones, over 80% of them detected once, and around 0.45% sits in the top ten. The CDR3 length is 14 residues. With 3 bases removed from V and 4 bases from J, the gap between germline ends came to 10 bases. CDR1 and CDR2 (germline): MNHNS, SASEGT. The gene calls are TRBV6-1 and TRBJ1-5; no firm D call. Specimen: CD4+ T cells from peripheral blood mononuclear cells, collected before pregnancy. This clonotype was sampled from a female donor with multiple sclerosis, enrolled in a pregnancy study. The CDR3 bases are TGTGCCAGCAGTGACGTACAGTCAAATCAGCCCCAGCATTTT. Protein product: CASSDVQSNQPQHF.